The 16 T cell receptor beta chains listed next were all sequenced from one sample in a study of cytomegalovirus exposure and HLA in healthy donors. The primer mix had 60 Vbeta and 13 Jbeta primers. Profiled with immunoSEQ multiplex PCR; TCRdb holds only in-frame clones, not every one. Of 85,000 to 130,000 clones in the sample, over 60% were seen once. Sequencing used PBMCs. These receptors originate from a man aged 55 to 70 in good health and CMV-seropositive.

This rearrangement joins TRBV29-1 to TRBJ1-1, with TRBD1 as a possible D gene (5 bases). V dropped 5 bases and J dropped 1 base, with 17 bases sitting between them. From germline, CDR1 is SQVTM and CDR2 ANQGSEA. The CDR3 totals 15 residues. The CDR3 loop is CSVRAAGTRNTEAFF. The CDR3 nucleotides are TGCAGCGTTCGGGCGGCAGGGACTAGGAACACTGAAGCTTTCTTT.

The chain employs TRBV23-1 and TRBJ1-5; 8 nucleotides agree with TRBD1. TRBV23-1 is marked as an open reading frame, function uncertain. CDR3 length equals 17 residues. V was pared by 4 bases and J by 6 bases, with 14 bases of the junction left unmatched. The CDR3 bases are TGCGCCAGCAGTCCGACCGCTGGTGTGGACAGGGCTCAGCCCCAGCATTTT. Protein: CASSPTAGVDRAQPQHF.

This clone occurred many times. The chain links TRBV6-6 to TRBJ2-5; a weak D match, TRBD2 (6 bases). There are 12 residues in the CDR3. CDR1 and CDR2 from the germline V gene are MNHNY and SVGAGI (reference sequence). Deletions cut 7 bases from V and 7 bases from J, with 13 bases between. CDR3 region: CASTSGVSTQYF. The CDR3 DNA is TGTGCCAGCACTTCGGGGGTCTCGACCCAGTACTTC.

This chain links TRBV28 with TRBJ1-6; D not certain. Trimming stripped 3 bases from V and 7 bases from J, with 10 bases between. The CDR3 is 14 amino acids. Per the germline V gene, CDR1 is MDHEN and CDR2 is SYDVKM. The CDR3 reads CASSLAHQNSPLHF. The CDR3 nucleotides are TGTGCCAGCAGTTTGGCACACCAGAATTCACCCCTCCACTTT.

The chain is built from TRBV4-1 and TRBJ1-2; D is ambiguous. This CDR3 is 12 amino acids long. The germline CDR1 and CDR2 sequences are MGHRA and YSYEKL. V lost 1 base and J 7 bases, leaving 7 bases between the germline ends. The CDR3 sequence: CASSQAGSGYTF. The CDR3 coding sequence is TGCGCCAGCAGCCAAGCGGGGAGTGGCTACACCTTC.

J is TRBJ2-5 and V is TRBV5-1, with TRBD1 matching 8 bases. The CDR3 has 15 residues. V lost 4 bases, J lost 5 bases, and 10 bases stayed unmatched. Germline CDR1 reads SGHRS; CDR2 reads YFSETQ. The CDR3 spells CASSNTGGRGETQYF. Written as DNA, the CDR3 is TGCGCCAGCAGCAACACAGGGGGACGGGGTGAGACCCAGTACTTC.

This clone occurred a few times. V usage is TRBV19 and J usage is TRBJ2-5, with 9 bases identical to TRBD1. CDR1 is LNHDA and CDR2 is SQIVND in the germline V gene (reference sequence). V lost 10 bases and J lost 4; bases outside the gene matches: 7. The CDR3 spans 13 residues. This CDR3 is CATQTGGIETQYF. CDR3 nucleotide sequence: TGTGCCACTCAGACAGGGGGTATAGAGACCCAGTACTTC.

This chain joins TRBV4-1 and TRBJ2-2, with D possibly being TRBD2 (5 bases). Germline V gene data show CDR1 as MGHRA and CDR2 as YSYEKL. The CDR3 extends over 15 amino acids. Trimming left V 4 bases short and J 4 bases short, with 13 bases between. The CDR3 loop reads CASSPLVAGTGELFF. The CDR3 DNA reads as TGCGCCAGCAGCCCCCTGGTCGCGGGCACCGGGGAGCTGTTTTTT.

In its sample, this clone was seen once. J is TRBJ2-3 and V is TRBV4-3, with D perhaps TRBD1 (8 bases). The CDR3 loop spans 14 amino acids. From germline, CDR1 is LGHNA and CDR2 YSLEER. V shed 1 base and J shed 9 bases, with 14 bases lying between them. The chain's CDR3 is CASSQGQGRETQYF. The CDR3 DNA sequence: TGCGCCAGCAGCCAAGGACAGGGGAGGGAGACGCAGTATTTT.

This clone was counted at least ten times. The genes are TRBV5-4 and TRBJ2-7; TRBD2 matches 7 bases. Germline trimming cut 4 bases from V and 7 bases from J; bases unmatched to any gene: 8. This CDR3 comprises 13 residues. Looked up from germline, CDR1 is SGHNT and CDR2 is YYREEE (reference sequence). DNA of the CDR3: TGTGCCAGCAGCCCTGGGAGCGGGGAGGAGCAGTACTTC. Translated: CASSPGSGEEQYF.

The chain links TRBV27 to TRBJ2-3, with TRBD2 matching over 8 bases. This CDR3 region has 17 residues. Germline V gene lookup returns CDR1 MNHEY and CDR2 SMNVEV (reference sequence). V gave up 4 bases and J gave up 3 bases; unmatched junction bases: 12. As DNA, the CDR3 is TGTGCCAGCAGTTCTCGATCCGGGACTAGAGGAACAGATACGCAGTATTTT. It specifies CASSSRSGTRGTDTQYF.

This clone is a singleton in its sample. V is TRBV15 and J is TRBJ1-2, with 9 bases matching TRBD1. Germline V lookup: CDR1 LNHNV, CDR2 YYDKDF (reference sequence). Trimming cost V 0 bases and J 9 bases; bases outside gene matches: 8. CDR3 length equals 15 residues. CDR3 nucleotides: TGTGCCACCAGCAGAGATCAAACAGGGGGCGCCCGCTACACCTTC. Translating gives CATSRDQTGGARYTF.

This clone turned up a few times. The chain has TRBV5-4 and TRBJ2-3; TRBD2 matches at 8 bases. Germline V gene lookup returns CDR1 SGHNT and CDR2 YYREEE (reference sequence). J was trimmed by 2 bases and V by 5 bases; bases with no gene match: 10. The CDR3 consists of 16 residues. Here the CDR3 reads CASSLFLGGDTDTQYF. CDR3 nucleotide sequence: TGTGCCAGCAGTTTGTTCCTCGGGGGGGACACAGATACGCAGTATTTT.

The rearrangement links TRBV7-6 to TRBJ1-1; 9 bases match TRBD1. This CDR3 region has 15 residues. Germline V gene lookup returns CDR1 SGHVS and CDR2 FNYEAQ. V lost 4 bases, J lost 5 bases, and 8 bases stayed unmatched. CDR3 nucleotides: TGTGCCAGCAGCTCCTCACAGGGGGCTGAGACTGAAGCTTTCTTT. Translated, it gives CASSSSQGAETEAFF.

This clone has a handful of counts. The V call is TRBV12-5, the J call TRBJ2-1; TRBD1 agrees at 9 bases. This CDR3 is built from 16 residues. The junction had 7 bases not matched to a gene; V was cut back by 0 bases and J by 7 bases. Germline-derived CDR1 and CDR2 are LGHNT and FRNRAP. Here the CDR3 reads CASGLVDRGPRNEQFF. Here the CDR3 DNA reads TGTGCTAGTGGTTTGGTGGACAGGGGCCCTCGGAATGAGCAGTTCTTC.

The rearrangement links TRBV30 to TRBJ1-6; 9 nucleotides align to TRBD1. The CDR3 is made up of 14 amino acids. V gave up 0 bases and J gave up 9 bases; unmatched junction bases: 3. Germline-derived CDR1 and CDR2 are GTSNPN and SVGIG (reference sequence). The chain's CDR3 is CAWSVQGASSPLHF. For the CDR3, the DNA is TGTGCCTGGAGTGTACAGGGGGCTAGTTCACCCCTCCACTTT.